What follows are 18 T cell receptor beta chains derived from one specimen sequenced in a study of T cells in Graves' hyperthyroidism and ophthalmopathy. Amplified TCR beta CDR3 regions came from RNA transcripts. Initially, a first-round RT-PCR of the TCR CDR3 employed the HTBI primer set. TCRdb called the multiplex PCR reads again in MiXCR, with one record for every CDR3 protein. The data hold around 420,000 distinct CDR3 sequences, with approximately 13% observed a single time. Material for sequencing was blood. These receptors were taken from a woman younger than 35 with Graves' hyperthyroidism.

Comment on this clonotype: A much larger clone differs from this one at a single base, so this may be a read error. The rearrangement uses TRBV30 and TRBJ2-7; 7 nucleotides match TRBD1. J gave up 1 base and V 7 bases, and 7 bases lay outside the gene matches. The CDR3 loop spans 13 amino acids. Germline assignment: CDR1 GTSNPN and CDR2 SVGIG (reference sequence). This CDR3 is CAFSYRGSYEQYF. CDR3 in DNA: TGTGCCTTTAGCTACAGGGGATCCTACGAGCAGTACTTC.

This clonotype was recorded many times. The rearrangement uses TRBV5-1 and TRBJ2-1, with TRBD2 identical over 10 bases. The J segment lost 8 bases and the V segment lost 1 base, leaving 9 bases of the junction unmatched. Germline values: CDR1 SGHRS, CDR2 YFSETQ. The CDR3 totals 16 residues. CDR3: CASSLSASGSIDEQFF. CDR3 sequence (DNA): TGCGCCAGCAGCTTGTCGGCTAGCGGGAGTATCGATGAGCAGTTCTTC.

This clonotype was seen at least ten times. This sequence joins TRBV6-2 or TRBV6-3 and TRBJ2-1; 12 nucleotides match TRBD2. With V trimmed by 8 bases and J by 7 bases, 3 bases remained unmatched. The CDR3 consists of 13 residues. Germline CDR1 is MNHEY and CDR2 is SVGEGT. The chain's CDR3 is CASRTSGENEQFF. DNA of the CDR3: TGTGCCAGCCGGACTAGCGGGGAAAATGAGCAGTTCTTC.

This clonotype came up a few times. This chain joins TRBV20-1 and TRBJ2-1; the D gene could be TRBD1 or TRBD2 (5 bases each). The CDR3 has 17 amino acids. Trimming removed 1 base at V and 0 bases at J, with 16 bases between. The germline gives CDR1 DFQATT, CDR2 SNEGSKA (reference sequence). The CDR3 DNA follows: TGCAGTGCTAGAGGGGGCTCGGGAAGCGGCTCCTACAATGAGCAGTTCTTC. Amino acids: CSARGGSGSGSYNEQFF.

The V gene is TRBV19, the J gene TRBJ2-5; D remains unclear. This CDR3 has 13 amino acids. Trimming pared 0 bases from V and 2 bases from J, leaving 4 bases between. Germline V gene lookup returns CDR1 LNHDA and CDR2 SQIVND (reference sequence). CDR3 nucleotide sequence: TGTGCCAGTAGTATAGAGCATCAAGAGACCCAGTACTTC. Translating it yields CASSIEHQETQYF.

This clonotype was detected many times. The chain combines TRBV10-3 with TRBJ2-7; perhaps TRBD2 as D (6 bases). There are 15 residues in the CDR3. Germline V gene data show CDR1 as ENHRY and CDR2 as SYGVKD. Between the trimmed V and J ends, which lost 0 bases and 0 bases, there was a span of 9 bases. The CDR3 DNA reads TGTGCCATCAGTGAGTCTCACGGGAGCTCCTACGAGCAGTACTTC. It specifies CAISESHGSSYEQYF.

This clonotype was seen at least ten times. V and J are TRBV14 and TRBJ2-3; D not certain. Trimming removed 0 bases at V and 5 bases at J, with 6 bases between. Germline V gene data show CDR1 as SGHDN and CDR2 as FVKESK. CDR3 length: 13 amino acids. CDR3 residues: CASSQDVGDTQYF. As DNA, the CDR3 is TGTGCCAGCAGCCAAGATGTCGGAGATACGCAGTATTTT.

This clonotype was counted many times. The chain combines TRBV27 with TRBJ2-2; possibly TRBD1 for D (6 bases). CDR3 length: 16 amino acids. The germline gives CDR1 MNHEY, CDR2 SMNVEV (reference sequence). V was pared by 2 bases and J by 5 bases, with 15 bases between. CDR3 nucleotides: TGTGCCAGCAGTTTAGGCACAGGGAGACGAACCGGGGAGCTGTTTTTT. It specifies CASSLGTGRRTGELFF.

This clonotype appeared a few times. V gene TRBV18 combines with J gene TRBJ2-3; D perhaps matches TRBD2 (5 bases). The CDR3 consists of 16 residues. Trimming removed 6 bases at V and 2 bases at J, with 18 bases between. Germline CDR1 KGHSH, CDR2 LQKENI. For the CDR3, the DNA is TGTGCCAGCTCTCCGCCTAGCCGAGGTTTCACAGATACGCAGTATTTT. It translates to CASSPPSRGFTDTQYF. The full variable domain, completed using reference TRBV18 and TRBJ2-3, is NAGVMQNPRHLVRRRGQEARLRCSPMKGHSHVYWYRQLPEEGLKFMVYLQKENIIDESGMPKERFSAEFPKEGPSILRIQQVVRGDSAAYFCASSPPSRGFTDTQYFGPGTRLTVL.

There are many counts of this clonotype. The chain uses TRBV27 and TRBJ2-7; weak D call: TRBD1 (6 bases). CDR3 size: 17 residues. Per germline, CDR1 MNHEY and CDR2 SMNVEV (reference sequence). V was cut by 3 bases and J by 2 bases, with 20 bases left in between. CDR3 protein: CASSFTSRNRVTYEQYF. The CDR3 DNA is TGTGCCAGCAGTTTTACGTCGAGAAACAGGGTTACCTACGAGCAGTACTTC.

The rearrangement uses TRBV28 and TRBJ2-1, with a weak D call TRBD1 (5 bases). This CDR3 has 15 amino acids. V was cut by 3 bases and J by 3 bases, with 12 bases left in between. CDR1 and CDR2 from the germline V gene are MDHEN and SYDVKM. The CDR3 region has the DNA TGTGCCAGCAGTTTTGGAAGTCAGGGCTACAATGAGCAGTTCTTC. Translated: CASSFGSQGYNEQFF.

In this sample, this clonotype turned up many times. The chain links TRBV6-5 to TRBJ2-5; 7 positions agree with TRBD1. CDR3 size: 13 residues. V shed 6 bases and J 5 bases; nucleotides not matched to a gene: 6. Germline V gene sequence: CDR1 MNHEY, CDR2 SVGAGI. The CDR3 loop reads CASSYRGRETQYF. The DNA for the CDR3 is TGTGCCAGCAGCTACAGGGGAAGGGAGACCCAGTACTTC.

This clonotype was picked up a small number of times. The V and J genes are TRBV20-1 and TRBJ2-3; 11 nucleotides line up with TRBD2. Trimming cost V 7 bases and J 3 bases; bases outside gene matches: 3. Germline lookup yields CDR1 DFQATT and CDR2 SNEGSKA (reference sequence). The CDR3 length is 13 residues. The CDR3 region is CSGTSGFTDTQYF. CDR3 DNA: TGCAGTGGGACTAGCGGGTTTACAGATACGCAGTATTTT.

This clonotype was picked up many times. The rearrangement uses TRBV28 and TRBJ2-1; D might be TRBD1 (5 bases). The CDR3 has 14 amino acids. Trimming stripped 3 bases from V and 2 bases from J, with 8 bases between. The germline V gene encodes CDR1 MDHEN and CDR2 SYDVKM. CDR3 in amino acids: CASSLGHPYNEQFF. CDR3 DNA sequence: TGTGCCAGCAGTTTGGGGCACCCCTACAATGAGCAGTTCTTC.

This clonotype has just a few counts. The genes are TRBV10-3 and TRBJ2-5; D is unresolved. V was trimmed by 0 bases and J by 5 bases, leaving 10 bases between them. This CDR3 is 14 amino acids long. The germline V gene has CDR1 ENHRY and CDR2 SYGVKD. DNA of the CDR3: TGTGCCATCAGTGAGTCTGTACCCTTTGAGACCCAGTACTTC. This gives the protein CAISESVPFETQYF.

V usage is TRBV28 and J usage is TRBJ1-5; no clear D. The CDR3 loop spans 12 amino acids. Per the germline V gene, CDR1 is MDHEN and CDR2 is SYDVKM. Trimming removed 5 bases from V and 9 bases from J, with 11 bases in between. The CDR3 spells CASSPRAGPQHF. The CDR3 bases are TGTGCCAGCAGTCCCCGGGCCGGGCCCCAGCATTTT.

This clonotype occurred many times. This rearrangement joins TRBV3-1 to TRBJ2-7; D is perhaps TRBD2 (5 bases). The CDR3 totals 14 residues. V lost 3 bases to trimming and J lost 3 bases, with 12 bases between them. The germline V gene encodes CDR1 LGHDT and CDR2 YNNKEL (reference sequence). The CDR3 loop is CASSQPGNRYEQYF. CDR3 DNA: TGTGCCAGCAGCCAGCCGGGGAATCGCTACGAGCAGTACTTC.

The sample holds many counts of this clonotype. The junction differs from germline at one of its ends, possibly a read error. The CDR3 DNA is TGTGCCAGCAGTTTCTCTCGGACAGCCAGCTATAGCTACACCTTC. It specifies CASSFSRTASYSYTF. V and J are TRBV12-3 or TRBV12-4 and TRBJ1-2; a weak D match, TRBD1 (6 bases). The CDR3 has 15 amino acids.